This T cell receptor beta chain came from a study of a mutant IDH1 vaccine in newly diagnosed glioma. Study-level background: Vaccines began 4-6 weeks after radiotherapy alone, or with temozolomide cycles. Antecedent treatment encompassed radiotherapy, temozolomide, or their combination; the majority received both.

This CDR3 comprises 17 residues. Germline values: CDR1 ENHRY, CDR2 SYGVKD. V was pared by 4 bases and J by 4 bases, with 10 bases of the junction left unmatched. Remarks on this clone: Antigen specificity is unknown.

Time point specified: week 11, during vaccination. The content of each vaccine dose was 300 ug of mutant IDH1 20-mer peptide, and topical imiquimod accompanied it. Clones were read by immunoSEQ multiplex PCR, and TCRdb kept only the in-frame ones, dropping some. The table lists around 27,000 clones, 70% to 80% of them singletons, with about 8.2% in the top ten. This rearrangement joins TRBV10-3 to TRBJ1-5; TRBD1 matches at 10 bases. The input for sequencing was PBMCs, taken from a glioma patient whose treatment included an IDH1 peptide vaccine. The receptor comes from a woman under 30 with glioma. CDR3 DNA: TGTGCCATCAGTGGGACTAGGACAGGGGGACCTAATCAGCCCCAGCATTTT. Amino acids: CAISGTRTGGPNQPQHF.